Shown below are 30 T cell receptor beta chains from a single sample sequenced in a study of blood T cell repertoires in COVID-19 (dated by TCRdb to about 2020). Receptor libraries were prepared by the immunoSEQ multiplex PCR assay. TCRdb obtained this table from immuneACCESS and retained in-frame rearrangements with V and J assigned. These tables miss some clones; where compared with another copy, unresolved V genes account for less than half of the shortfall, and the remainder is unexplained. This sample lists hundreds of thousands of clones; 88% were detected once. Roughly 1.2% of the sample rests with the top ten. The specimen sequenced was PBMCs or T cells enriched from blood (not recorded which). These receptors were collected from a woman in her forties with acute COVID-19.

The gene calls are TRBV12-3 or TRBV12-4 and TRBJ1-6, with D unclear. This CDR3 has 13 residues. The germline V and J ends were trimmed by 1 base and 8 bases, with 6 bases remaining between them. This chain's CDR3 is CASSLVPDSPLHF. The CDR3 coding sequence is TGTGCCAGCAGTTTAGTTCCGGATTCACCCCTCCACTTT.

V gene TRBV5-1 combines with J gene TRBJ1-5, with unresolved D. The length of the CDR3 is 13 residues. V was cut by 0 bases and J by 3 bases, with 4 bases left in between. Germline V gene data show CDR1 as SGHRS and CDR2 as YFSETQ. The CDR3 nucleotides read TGCGCCAGCAGCTTGGCTATCAATCAGCCCCAGCATTTT. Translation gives CASSLAINQPQHF.

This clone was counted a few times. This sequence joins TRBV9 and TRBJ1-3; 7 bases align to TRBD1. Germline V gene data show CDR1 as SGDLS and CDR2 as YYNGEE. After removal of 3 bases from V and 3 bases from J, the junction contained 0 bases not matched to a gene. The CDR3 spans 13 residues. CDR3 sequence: CASSAGGGNTIYF. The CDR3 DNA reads TGTGCCAGCAGCGCAGGGGGTGGAAACACCATATATTTT.

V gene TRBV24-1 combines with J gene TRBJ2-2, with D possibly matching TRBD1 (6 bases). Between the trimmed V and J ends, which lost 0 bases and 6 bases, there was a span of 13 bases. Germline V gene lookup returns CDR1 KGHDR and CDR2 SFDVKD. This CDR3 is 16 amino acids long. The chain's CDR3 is CATSDLRQGMAGELFF. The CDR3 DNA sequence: TGTGCCACCAGTGATTTGCGGCAGGGGATGGCCGGGGAGCTGTTTTTT.

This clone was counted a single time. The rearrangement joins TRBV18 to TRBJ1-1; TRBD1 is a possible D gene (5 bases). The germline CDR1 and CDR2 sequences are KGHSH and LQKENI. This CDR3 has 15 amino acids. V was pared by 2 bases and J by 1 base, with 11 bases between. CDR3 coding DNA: TGTGCCAGCTCACCAGCATTAGGGGAGAACACTGAAGCTTTCTTT. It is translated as CASSPALGENTEAFF.

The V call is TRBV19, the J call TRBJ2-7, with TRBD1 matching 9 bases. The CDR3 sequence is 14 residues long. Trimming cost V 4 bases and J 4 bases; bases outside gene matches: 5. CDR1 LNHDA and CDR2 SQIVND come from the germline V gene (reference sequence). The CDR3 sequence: CASSTRDRDYEQYF. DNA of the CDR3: TGTGCCAGTAGTACCCGGGACAGGGATTACGAGCAGTACTTC.

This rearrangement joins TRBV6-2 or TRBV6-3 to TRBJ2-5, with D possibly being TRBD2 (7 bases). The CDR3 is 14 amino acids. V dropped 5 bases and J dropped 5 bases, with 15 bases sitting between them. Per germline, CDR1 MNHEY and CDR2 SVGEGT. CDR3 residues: CASSLGGQGETQYF. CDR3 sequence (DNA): TGTGCCAGCAGTCTGGGGGGGCAGGGGGAGACCCAGTACTTC.

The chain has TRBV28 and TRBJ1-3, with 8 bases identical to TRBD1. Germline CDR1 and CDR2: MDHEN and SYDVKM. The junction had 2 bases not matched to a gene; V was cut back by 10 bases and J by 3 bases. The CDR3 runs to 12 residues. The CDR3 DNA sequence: TGTGCCACGGGGACAGGTGGAAACACCATATATTTT. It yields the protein CATGTGGNTIYF.

The CDR3 DNA reads as TGTGCCACCAGTGACCAGGGAGGTTCGGGGGAGACCCAGTACTTC. Protein product: CATSDQGGSGETQYF. V is TRBV24-1 and J is TRBJ2-5; D might be TRBD2 (6 bases). Germline V gives CDR1 KGHDR, CDR2 SFDVKD. V lost 4 bases and J lost 5, with 16 bases in between. CDR3 length: 15 amino acids.

CDR3 protein: CASSSSSSGTSADPRETQYF. The CDR3 nucleotides read TGTGCCAGCTCATCCTCTTCCTCTGGGACTAGCGCCGACCCTCGCGAGACCCAGTACTTC. The rearrangement joins TRBV18 to TRBJ2-5; the match to TRBD2 covers 10 bases. The trim removed 5 bases at V and 5 bases at J, leaving 23 bases unmatched. The V gene's germline CDR1 is KGHSH and CDR2 LQKENI. This CDR3 is built from 20 residues.

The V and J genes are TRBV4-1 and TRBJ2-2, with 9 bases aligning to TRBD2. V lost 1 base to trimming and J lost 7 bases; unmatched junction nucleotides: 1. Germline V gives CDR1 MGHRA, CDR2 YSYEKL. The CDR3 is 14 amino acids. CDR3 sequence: CASSQGGGDGELFF. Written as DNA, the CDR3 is TGCGCCAGCAGCCAAGGCGGGGGGGACGGGGAGCTGTTTTTT.

DNA of the CDR3: TGCGCCAGCAGCTTGAGCCAGAACACCGGGGAGCTGTTTTTT. Translated, it gives CASSLSQNTGELFF. The V gene is TRBV5-1, the J gene TRBJ2-2, with D hard to call. The CDR3 is 14 amino acids. V was clipped by 1 base and J by 1 base, with 5 bases between them. Germline V lookup: CDR1 SGHRS, CDR2 YFSETQ.

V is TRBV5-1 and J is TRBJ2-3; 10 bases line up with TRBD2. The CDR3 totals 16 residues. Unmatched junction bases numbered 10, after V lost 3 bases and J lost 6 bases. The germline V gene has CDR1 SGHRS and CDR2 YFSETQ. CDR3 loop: CASSSWVAGGTDTQYF. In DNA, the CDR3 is TGCGCCAGCAGCTCGTGGGTAGCGGGAGGTACCGATACGCAGTATTTT.

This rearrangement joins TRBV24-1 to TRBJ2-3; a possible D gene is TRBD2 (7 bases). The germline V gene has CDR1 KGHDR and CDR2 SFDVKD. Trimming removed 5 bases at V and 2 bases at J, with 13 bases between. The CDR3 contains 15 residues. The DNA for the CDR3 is TGTGCCACCAGTGGTAAGGGGGGGTTCACAGATACGCAGTATTTT. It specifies CATSGKGGFTDTQYF.

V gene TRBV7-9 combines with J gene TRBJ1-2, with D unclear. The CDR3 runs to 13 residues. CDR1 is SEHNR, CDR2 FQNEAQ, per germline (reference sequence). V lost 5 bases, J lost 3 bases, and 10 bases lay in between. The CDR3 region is CASSPDQDYGYTF. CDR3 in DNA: TGTGCCAGCAGCCCGGATCAGGACTATGGCTACACCTTC.

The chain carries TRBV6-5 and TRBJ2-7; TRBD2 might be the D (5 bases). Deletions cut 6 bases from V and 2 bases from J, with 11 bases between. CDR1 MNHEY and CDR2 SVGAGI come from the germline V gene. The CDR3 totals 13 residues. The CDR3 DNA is TGTGCCAGCAGGAGGGTCACAGCCTACGAGCAGTACTTC. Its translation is CASRRVTAYEQYF.

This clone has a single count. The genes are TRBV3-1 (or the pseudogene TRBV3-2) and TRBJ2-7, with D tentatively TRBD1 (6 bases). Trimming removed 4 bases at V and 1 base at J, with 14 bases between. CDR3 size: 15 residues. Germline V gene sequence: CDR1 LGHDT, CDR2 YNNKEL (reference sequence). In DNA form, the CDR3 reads TGTGCCAGCAGCCCATATAACAGGGATTCCTACGAGCAGTACTTC. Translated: CASSPYNRDSYEQYF.

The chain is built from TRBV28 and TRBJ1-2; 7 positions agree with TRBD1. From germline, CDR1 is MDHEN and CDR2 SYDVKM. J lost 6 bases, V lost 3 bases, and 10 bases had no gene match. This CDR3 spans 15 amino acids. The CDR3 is CASSFNDREWDGYTF. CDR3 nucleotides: TGTGCCAGCAGTTTCAATGACAGGGAGTGGGATGGCTACACCTTC.

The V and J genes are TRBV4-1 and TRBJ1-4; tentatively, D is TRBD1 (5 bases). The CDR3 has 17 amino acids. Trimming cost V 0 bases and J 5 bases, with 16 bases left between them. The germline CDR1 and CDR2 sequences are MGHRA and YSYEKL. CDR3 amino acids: CASSQDFRERENEKLFF. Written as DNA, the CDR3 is TGCGCCAGCAGCCAAGATTTCAGGGAAAGGGAAAATGAAAAACTGTTTTTT.

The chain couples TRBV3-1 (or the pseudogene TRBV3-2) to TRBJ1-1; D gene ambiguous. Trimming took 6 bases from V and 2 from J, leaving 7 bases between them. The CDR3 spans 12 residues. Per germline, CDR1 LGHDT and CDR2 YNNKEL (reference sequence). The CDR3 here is CASSAYNTEAFF. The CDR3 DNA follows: TGTGCCAGCAGTGCCTACAACACTGAAGCTTTCTTT.

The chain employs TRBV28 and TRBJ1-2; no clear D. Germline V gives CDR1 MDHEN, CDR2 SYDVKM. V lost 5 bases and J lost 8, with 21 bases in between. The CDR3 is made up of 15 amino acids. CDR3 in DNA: TGTGCCAGCAGTCCCGGGGATACCGGTGTGTTAGGCTACACCTTC. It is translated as CASSPGDTGVLGYTF.

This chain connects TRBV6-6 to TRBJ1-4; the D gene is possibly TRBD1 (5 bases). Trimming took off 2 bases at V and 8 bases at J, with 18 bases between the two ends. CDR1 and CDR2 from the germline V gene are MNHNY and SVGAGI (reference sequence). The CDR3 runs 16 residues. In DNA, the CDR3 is TGTGCCAGCAGTTACGCCCCCGGGGCGGGGAACGAAAAACTGTTTTTT. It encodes CASSYAPGAGNEKLFF.

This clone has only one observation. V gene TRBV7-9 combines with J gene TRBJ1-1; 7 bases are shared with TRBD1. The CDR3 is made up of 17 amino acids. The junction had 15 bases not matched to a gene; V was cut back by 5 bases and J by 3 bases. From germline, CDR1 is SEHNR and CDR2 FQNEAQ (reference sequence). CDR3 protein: CASSPDRVFLGDTEAFF. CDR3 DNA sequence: TGTGCCAGCAGCCCAGACAGGGTGTTTTTAGGGGACACTGAAGCTTTCTTT.

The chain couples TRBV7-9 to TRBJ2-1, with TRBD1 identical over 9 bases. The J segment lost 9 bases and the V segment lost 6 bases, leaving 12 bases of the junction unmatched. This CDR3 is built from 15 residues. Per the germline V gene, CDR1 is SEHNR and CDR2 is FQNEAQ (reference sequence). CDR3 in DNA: TGTGCCAGCAGGCCCCCTGGGACAGGGAACGGTGAGCAGTTCTTC. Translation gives CASRPPGTGNGEQFF.

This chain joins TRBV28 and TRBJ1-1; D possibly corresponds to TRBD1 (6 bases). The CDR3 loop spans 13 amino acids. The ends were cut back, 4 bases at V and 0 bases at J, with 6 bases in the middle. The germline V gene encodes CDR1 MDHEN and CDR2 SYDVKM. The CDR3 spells CASSYRVNTEAFF. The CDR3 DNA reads TGTGCCAGCAGTTACAGGGTGAACACTGAAGCTTTCTTT.

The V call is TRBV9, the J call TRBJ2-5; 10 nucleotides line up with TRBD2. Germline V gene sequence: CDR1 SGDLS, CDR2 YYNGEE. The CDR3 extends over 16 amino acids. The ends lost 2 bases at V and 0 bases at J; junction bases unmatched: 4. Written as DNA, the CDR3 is TGTGCCAGCAGCGTCAGCGGGAGGGAGTACCAAGAGACCCAGTACTTC. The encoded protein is CASSVSGREYQETQYF.

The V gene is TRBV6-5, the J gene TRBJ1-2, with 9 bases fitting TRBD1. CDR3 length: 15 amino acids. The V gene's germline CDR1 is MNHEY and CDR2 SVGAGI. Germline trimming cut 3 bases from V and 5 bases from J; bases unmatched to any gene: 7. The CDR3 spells CASSYTGGRSYGYTF. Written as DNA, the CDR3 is TGTGCCAGCAGTTATACAGGGGGCAGATCTTATGGCTACACCTTC.

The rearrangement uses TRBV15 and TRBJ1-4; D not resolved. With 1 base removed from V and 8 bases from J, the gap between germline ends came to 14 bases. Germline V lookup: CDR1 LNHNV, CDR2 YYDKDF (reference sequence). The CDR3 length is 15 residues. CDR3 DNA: TGTGCCACCAGCAGAGTCGGGGTTAGTAACGAAAAACTGTTTTTT. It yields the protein CATSRVGVSNEKLFF.

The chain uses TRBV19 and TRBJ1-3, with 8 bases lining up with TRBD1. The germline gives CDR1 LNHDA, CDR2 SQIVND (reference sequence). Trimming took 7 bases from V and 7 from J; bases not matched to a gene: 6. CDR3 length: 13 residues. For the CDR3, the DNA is TGTGCCAGTATCCCGGACAGGGTGAACACCATATATTTT. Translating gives CASIPDRVNTIYF.

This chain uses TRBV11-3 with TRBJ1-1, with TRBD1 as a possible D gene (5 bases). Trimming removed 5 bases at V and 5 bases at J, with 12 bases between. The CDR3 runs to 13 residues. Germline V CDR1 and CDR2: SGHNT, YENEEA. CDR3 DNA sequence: TGTGCCAGCAGCCTGGGGAAGGGGACTGAAGCTTTCTTT. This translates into CASSLGKGTEAFF.